The clone carrying this T cell receptor (beta chain) was counted between two and nine times. Its antigen remains unidentified. This sample's treatment: roughly ten-day PBMC culture with coronavirus spike peptide pools or control peptides (ViraFEST assay). PCR-confirmed positives ranged from March to December 2020, preceding US Alpha, Beta and Delta variants. CDR3 size: 12 residues. The germline gives CDR1 DFQATT, CDR2 SNEGSKA (reference sequence). Trimming shortened V by 5 bases and J by 4 bases, and 11 bases separated the two germline ends. These data originate in a study of vaccination and CD4 T cells after COVID-19. Study at large: The cells in question were stimulated using overlapping spike peptides derived from SARS-CoV-2, HCoV-NL63, HCoV-OC43 and HCoV-229E. A CEFX pool, an HIV-1 Nef pool, or no peptide went to control cultures.

Once obtained from cultured CD4+ T cells, the DNA was sequenced using the Oncomine TCR Beta short-read assay. Investigators isolated genomic DNA from cultured CD4+ T cells. In TCRdb, the PCR reads were re-called with MiXCR into one record per CDR3 protein. The top ten hold roughly 12% of the sample, which has some 14,000 distinct CDR3 sequences, 50% to 65% seen once. The specimen sequenced was CD4+ T cells from blood, cultured in vitro. The clonotype was recovered from a human donor who had recovered from COVID-19. The V call is TRBV20-1, the J call TRBJ1-2, with D perhaps matching TRBD1 (5 bases). CDR3: CSAGTSSYGYTF. In DNA form, the CDR3 reads TGCAGTGCTGGGACTTCTAGCTATGGCTACACCTTC.